Listed below are T cell receptor beta chains from one sample, sequenced in a study of blood T cell repertoires in COVID-19. Clones were sequenced by immunoSEQ multiplex PCR, and TCRdb holds only the in-frame ones, with some missing. The sample records 140,000 to 150,000 clones, about nine tenths being singletons. Sequenced material: peripheral blood. All receptors come from a human donor in a cohort sampled during active COVID-19. Both conserved end residues are part of each CDR3. A D gene is named only where the DNA matches it firmly. Clone size, where shown, is once, few, many, or a class for clones that have expanded.

clone size	V gene	D gene	J gene	CDR3 protein	CDR3 DNA
-	TRBV29-1	-	TRBJ2-1	CSITGGHLATYNEQFF	TGCAGCATCACAGGTGGGCACCTGGCCACCTACAATGAGCAGTTCTTC
-	TRBV6-4	TRBD2	TRBJ2-7	CASSEAASGSPLSSYEQYF	TGTGCCAGCAGTGAGGCTGCTAGCGGGAGCCCACTTAGCTCCTACGAGCAGTACTTC
-	TRBV7-7	TRBD1	TRBJ2-5	CASSTTGGAGETQYF	TGTGCTAGCAGCACCACAGGGGGCGCGGGAGAGACCCAGTACTTC
-	TRBV12-5	-	TRBJ2-3	CASGLGTNTDTQYF	TGTGCTAGTGGTCTCGGGACAAACACAGATACGCAGTATTTT
-	TRBV11-2	TRBD2	TRBJ2-5	CASSFTPSYSGGAGETQYF	TGTGCCAGCAGCTTCACCCCATCCTACAGCGGGGGGGCCGGTGAGACCCAGTACTTC
-	TRBV27	-	TRBJ1-2	CASRPTGHYGYTF	TGTGCCAGCAGGCCCACAGGGCACTATGGCTACACCTTC
once	TRBV30	-	TRBJ2-5	CAWTGQETQYF	TGTGCCTGGACAGGGCAAGAGACCCAGTACTTC
-	TRBV19	-	TRBJ1-5	CASTINTGYSNQPQHF	TGTGCCAGTACCATTAATACAGGTTATAGCAATCAGCCCCAGCATTTT
-	TRBV5-5	-	TRBJ1-1	CASSFSFGGLGAEAFF	TGTGCCAGCAGCTTTTCGTTTGGGGGCTTAGGGGCTGAAGCTTTCTTT
-	TRBV28	-	TRBJ1-1	CASSIQPLNTEAFF	TGTGCCAGCAGTATACAGCCTCTGAACACTGAAGCTTTCTTT
-	TRBV27	TRBD2	TRBJ2-1	CASSLAGRYNEQFF	TGTGCCAGCAGTTTAGCCGGGAGGTACAATGAGCAGTTCTTC
-	TRBV5-6	TRBD1	TRBJ1-5	CASSDGTGAEGRGNQPQHF	TGTGCCAGCTCCGATGGAACAGGGGCGGAGGGACGTGGCAATCAGCCCCAGCATTTT
-	TRBV19	-	TRBJ2-1	CASKGPGGVGYNEQFF	TGTGCCAGTAAGGGCCCCGGGGGTGTGGGCTACAATGAGCAGTTCTTC
-	TRBV30	-	TRBJ1-1	CAWSLQVDAEAFF	TGTGCCTGGAGCCTACAGGTAGACGCTGAAGCTTTCTTT
-	TRBV19	TRBD1	TRBJ2-7	CASSGQAGSYEQYF	TGTGCCAGTAGTGGACAGGCCGGCTCCTACGAGCAGTACTTC
once	TRBV7-3	-	TRBJ2-1	CASSLALVGGPHGEQFF	TGTGCCAGCAGCTTAGCTCTCGTCGGGGGGCCACATGGCGAGCAGTTCTTC
once	TRBV27	TRBD1	TRBJ2-7	CASRQGQGAGEQYF	TGTGCCAGCAGGCAGGGACAGGGGGCTGGTGAGCAGTACTTC
few	TRBV3-1/TRBV3-2	-	TRBJ1-2	CASSQDRGGGGYTF	TGTGCCAGCAGCCAAGATAGGGGGGGCGGCGGCTACACCTTC
-	TRBV7-3	TRBD1	TRBJ2-6	CASTSGTGVNSGANVLTF	TGTGCCAGCACCTCCGGGACAGGGGTTAACTCTGGGGCCAACGTCCTGACTTTC
once	TRBV14	-	TRBJ2-7	CASSHSTGYEQYF	TGTGCCAGCAGCCACTCGACAGGATACGAGCAGTACTTC
-	TRBV19	TRBD2	TRBJ2-5	CASSIGPAGGQETQYF	TGTGCCAGTAGTATAGGGCCAGCGGGGGGGCAAGAGACCCAGTACTTC
-	TRBV28	-	TRBJ1-6	CASMSGISPLHF	TGTGCCAGCATGTCAGGGATTTCACCCCTCCACTTT
-	TRBV5-6	-	TRBJ2-1	CASSLVPGVGNEQFF	TGTGCCAGCAGCTTGGTCCCGGGAGTGGGCAATGAGCAGTTCTTC
once	TRBV11-2	-	TRBJ2-2	CASSTAGTNTGELFF	TGTGCCAGCAGCACGGCCGGGACAAACACCGGGGAGCTGTTTTTT